This paragraph reports one T cell receptor beta chain. The antigen is undetermined. These data are taken from a study of vaccination effects on CD4 cells after COVID-19. Study-wide points: Late post-vaccination samples showed marked contraction of infection- and vaccine-induced clones.

CDR1 LNHDA and CDR2 SQIVND come from the germline V gene (reference sequence). This CDR3 has 15 amino acids. Losses at the gene ends were 4 bases for V and 5 bases for J; bases not matched to a gene: 8. The method was immunoSEQ multiplex PCR; TCRdb's version includes in-frame clones alone and lacks a portion of them. The data show around 30,000 clones, with just under 75% seen just once and about 14% held by the top ten. Viral peptide pool expansion of antigen-specific CD4+ T cells preceded sequencing in the ViraFEST assay. Scientists isolated CD4+ T cells after a roughly 9-day culture period ended. Of the BNT162b2 and mRNA-1273 vaccines, participants received two doses of one or the other.

The rearrangement links TRBV19 to TRBJ2-5, with TRBD1 matching 9 bases. The source is a human donor who received a COVID-19 vaccine. Source: CD4+ T cells from PBMCs cultured with HCoV-229E spike peptides, taken after COVID-19 vaccination. The CDR3 here is CASSTNGQGRETQYF. Here the CDR3 DNA reads TGTGCCAGTAGTACGAATGGACAGGGGAGGGAGACCCAGTACTTC.